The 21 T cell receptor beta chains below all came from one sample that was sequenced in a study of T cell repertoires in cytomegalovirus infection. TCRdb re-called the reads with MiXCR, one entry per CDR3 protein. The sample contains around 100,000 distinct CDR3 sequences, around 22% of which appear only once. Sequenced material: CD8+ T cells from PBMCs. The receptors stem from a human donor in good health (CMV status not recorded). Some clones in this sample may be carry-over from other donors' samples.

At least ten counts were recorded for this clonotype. CDR3 loop: CASSATGSEQYF. CDR3 DNA: TGTGCCAGCAGCGCTACAGGGAGCGAGCAGTACTTC. This chain joins TRBV6-2 or TRBV6-3 and TRBJ2-7; D is perhaps TRBD1 (6 bases). This CDR3 comprises 12 residues. The germline CDR1 and CDR2 sequences are MNHEY and SVGEGT. Trimming stripped 6 bases from V and 6 bases from J, with 12 bases between.

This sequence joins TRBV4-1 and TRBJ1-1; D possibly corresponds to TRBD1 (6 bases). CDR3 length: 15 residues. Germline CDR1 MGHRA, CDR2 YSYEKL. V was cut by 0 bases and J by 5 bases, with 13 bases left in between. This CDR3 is CASSQDSGAWTEAFF. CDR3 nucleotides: TGCGCCAGCAGCCAAGATTCGGGGGCTTGGACTGAAGCTTTCTTT.

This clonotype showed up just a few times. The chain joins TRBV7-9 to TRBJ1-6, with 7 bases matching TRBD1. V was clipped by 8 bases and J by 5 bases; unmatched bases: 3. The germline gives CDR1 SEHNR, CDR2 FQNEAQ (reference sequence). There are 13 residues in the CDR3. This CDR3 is CASEGQNNSPLHF. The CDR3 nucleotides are TGTGCCAGCGAGGGACAGAATAATTCACCCCTCCACTTT.

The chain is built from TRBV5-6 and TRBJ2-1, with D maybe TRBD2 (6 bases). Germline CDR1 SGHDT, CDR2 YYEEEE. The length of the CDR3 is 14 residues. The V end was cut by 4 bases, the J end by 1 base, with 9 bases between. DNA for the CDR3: TGTGCCAGCAGCCTGGGGGGTTCCTACAATGAGCAGTTCTTC. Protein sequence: CASSLGGSYNEQFF.

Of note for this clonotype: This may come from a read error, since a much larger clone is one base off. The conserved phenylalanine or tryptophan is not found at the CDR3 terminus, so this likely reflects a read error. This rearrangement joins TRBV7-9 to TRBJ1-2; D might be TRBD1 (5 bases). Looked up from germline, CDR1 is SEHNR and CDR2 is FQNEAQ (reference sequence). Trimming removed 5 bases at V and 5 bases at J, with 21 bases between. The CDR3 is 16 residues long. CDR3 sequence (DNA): TGTGCCAGCAGCCCCCCCGGGGGAGATTGGGATTATGGCTACACCTCC. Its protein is CASSPPGGDWDYGYTS.

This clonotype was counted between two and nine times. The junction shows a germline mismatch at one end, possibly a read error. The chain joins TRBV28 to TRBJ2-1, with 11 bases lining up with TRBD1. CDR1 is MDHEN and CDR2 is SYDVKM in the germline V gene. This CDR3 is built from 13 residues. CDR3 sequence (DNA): TGTGCCAGCAGTTCCGGGACAGGGGGTGGAAAGATCTTC. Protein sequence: CASSSGTGGGKIF. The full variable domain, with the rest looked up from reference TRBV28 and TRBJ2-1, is DVKVTQSSRYLVKRTGEKVFLECVQDMDHENMFWYRQDPGLGLRLIYFSYDVKMKEKGDIPEGYSVSREKKERFSLILESASTNQTSMYLCASSSGTGGGKIFGPGTRLTVL.

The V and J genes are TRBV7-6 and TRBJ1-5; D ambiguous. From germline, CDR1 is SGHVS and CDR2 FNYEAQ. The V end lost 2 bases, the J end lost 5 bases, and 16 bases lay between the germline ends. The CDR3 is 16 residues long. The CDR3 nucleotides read TGTGCCAGCAGCTTATATGGCTCCTCGCCCGATCAGCCCCAGCATTTT. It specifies CASSLYGSSPDQPQHF. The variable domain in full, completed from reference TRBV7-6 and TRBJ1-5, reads GAGVSQSPRYKVTKRGQDVALRCDPISGHVSLYWYRQALGQGPEFLTYFNYEAQQDKSGLPNDRFSAERPEGSISTLTIQRTEQRDSAMYRCASSLYGSSPDQPQHFGDGTRLSIL.

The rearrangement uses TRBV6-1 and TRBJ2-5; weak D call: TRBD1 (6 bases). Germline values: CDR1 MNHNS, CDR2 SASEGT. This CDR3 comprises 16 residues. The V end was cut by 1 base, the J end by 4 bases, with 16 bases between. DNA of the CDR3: TGTGCCAGCAGTGAAGATACAGGGTGGCAATTAGAGACCCAGTACTTC. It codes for CASSEDTGWQLETQYF.

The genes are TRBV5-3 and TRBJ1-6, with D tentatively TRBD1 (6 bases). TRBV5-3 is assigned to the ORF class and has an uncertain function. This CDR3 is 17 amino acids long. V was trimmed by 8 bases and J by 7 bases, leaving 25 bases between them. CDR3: CASSPEGDSSGNSPLHF. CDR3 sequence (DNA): TGTGCCAGCAGCCCAGAGGGGGACTCCTCGGGAAATTCACCCCTCCACTTT.

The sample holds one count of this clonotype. CDR3 DNA sequence: TGTGCCAGCAGCCCCCCACTTGGGGGCACTGAAGCTTTCTTT. Amino acids: CASSPPLGGTEAFF. The chain has TRBV7-9 and TRBJ1-1, with D perhaps matching TRBD1 (5 bases). The CDR3 is made up of 14 amino acids. Germline V gene sequence: CDR1 SEHNR, CDR2 FQNEAQ (reference sequence). The germline V and J ends were trimmed by 5 bases and 4 bases, with 14 bases remaining between them.

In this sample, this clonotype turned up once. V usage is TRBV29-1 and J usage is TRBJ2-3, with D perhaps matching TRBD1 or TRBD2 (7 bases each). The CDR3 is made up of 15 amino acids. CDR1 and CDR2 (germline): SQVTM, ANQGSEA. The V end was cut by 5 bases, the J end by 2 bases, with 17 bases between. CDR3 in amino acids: CSVQGGGPSTDTQYF. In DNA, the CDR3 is TGCAGCGTTCAGGGGGGGGGACCTTCCACAGATACGCAGTATTTT.

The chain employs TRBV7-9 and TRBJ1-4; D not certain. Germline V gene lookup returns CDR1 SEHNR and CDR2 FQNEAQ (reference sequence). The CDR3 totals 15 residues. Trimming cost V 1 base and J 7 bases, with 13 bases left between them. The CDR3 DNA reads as TGTGCCAGCAGCTTAGTAGTGACGGGTGGTGAAAAACTGTTTTTT. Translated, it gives CASSLVVTGGEKLFF. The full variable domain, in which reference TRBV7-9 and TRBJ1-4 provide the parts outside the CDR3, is DTGVSQNPRHKITKRGQNVTFRCDPISEHNRLYWYRQTLGQGPEFLTYFQNEAQLEKSRLLSDRFSAERPKGSFSTLEIQRTEQGDSAMYLCASSLVVTGGEKLFFGSGTQLSVL.

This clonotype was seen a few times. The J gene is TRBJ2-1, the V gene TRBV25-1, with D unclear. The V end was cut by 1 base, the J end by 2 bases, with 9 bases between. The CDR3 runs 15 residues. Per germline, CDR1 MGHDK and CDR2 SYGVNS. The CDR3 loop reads CASSELEDPYNEQFF. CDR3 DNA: TGTGCCAGCAGTGAATTGGAAGACCCCTACAATGAGCAGTTCTTC.

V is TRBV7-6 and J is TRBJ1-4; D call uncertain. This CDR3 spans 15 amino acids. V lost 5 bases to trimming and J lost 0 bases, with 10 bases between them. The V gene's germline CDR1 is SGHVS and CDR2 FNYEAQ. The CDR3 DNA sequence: TGTGCCAGCAGCCCCGCAGTTGCAACTAATGAAAAACTGTTTTTT. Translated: CASSPAVATNEKLFF.

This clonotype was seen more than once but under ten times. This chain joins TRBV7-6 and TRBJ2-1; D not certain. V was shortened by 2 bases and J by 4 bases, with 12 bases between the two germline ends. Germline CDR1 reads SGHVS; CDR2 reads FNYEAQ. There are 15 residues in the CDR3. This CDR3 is CASSLTTAAYNEQFF. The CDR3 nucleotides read TGTGCCAGCAGCTTAACAACGGCAGCATACAATGAGCAGTTCTTC.

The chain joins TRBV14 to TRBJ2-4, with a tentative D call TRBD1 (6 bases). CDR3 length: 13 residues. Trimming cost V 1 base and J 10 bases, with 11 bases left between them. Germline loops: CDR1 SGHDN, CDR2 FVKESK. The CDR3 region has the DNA TGTGCCAGCAGCCAAGGAACAGGGTGGATTCAGTACTTC. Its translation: CASSQGTGWIQYF. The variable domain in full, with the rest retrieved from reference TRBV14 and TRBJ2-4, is EAGVTQFPSHSVIEKGQTVTLRCDPISGHDNLYWYRRVMGKEIKFLLHFVKESKQDESGMPNNRFLAERTGGTYSTLKVQPAELEDSGVYFCASSQGTGWIQYFGAGTRLSVL.

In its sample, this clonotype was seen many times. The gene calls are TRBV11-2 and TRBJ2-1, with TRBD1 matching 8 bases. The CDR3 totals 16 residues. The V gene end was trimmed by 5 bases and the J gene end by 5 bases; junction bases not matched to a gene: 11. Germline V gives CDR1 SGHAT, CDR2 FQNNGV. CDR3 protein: CASSPPAGQGNNEQFF. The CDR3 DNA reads TGTGCCAGCAGCCCCCCCGCAGGACAGGGTAACAATGAGCAGTTCTTC.

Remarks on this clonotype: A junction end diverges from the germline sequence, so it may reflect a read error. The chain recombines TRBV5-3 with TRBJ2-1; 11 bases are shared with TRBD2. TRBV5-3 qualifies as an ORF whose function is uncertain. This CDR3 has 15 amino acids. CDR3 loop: CASSLAGTSGNEQFF. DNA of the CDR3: TGTGCCAGCAGCTTGGCGGGGACTAGCGGCAATGAGCAGTTCTTC.

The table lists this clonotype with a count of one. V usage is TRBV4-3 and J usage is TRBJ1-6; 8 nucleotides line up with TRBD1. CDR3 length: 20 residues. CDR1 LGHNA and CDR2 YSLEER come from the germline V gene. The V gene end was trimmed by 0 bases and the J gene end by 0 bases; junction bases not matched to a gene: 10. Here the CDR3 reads CASSQEVQGAVSSYNSPLHF. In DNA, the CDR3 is TGCGCCAGCAGCCAAGAGGTCCAGGGGGCTGTCAGCTCCTATAATTCACCCCTCCACTTT.

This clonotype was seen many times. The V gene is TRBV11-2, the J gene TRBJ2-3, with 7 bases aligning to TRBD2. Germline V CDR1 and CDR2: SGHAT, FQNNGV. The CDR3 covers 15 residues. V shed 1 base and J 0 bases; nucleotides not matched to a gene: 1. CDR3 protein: CASSLGGGSTDTQYF. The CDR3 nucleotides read TGTGCCAGCAGCTTAGGGGGGGGGAGCACAGATACGCAGTATTTT.

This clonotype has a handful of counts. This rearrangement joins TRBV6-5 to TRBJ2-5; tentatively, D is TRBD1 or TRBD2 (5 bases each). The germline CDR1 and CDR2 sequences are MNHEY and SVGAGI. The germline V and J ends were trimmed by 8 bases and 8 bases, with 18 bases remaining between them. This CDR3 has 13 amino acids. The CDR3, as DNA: TGTGCCAGCGGGGACCCCGGTAGTGAAACCCAGTACTTC. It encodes CASGDPGSETQYF.